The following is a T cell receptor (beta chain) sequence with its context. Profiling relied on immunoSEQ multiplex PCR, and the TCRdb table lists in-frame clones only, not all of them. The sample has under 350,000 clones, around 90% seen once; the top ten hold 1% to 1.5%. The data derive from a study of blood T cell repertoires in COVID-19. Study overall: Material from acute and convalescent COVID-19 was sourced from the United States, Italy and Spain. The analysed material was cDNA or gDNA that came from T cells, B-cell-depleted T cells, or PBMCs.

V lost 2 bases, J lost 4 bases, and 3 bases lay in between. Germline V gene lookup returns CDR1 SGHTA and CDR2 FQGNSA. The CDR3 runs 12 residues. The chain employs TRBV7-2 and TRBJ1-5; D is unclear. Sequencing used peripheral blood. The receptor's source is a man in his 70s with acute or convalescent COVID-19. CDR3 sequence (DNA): TGTGCCAGCAGCTTACTAAATCAGCCCCAGCATTTT. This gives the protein CASSLLNQPQHF.